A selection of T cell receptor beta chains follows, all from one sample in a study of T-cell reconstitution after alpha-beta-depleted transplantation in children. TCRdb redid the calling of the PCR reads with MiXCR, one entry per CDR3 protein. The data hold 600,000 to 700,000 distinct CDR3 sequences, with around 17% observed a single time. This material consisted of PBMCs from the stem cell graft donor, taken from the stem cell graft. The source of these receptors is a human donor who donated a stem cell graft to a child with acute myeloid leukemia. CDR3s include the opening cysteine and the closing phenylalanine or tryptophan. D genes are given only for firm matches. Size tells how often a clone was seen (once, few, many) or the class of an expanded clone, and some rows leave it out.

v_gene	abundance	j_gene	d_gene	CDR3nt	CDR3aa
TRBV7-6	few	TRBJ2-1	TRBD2	TGTGCCAGCAGCTACGGGAGGGAATTAGACAATGAGCAGTTCTTC	CASSYGRELDNEQFF
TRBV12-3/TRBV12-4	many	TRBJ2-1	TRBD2	TGTGCCAGCAGTTTAATCGGGGAGGGCCATGAGCAGTTCTTC	CASSLIGEGHEQFF
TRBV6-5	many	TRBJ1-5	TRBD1	TGTGCCAGCAGCCCGGGACAGCCAAATCAGCCCCAGCATTTT	CASSPGQPNQPQHF
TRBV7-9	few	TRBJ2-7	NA	TGTGCCAGCAGCCCTGGTCGTGGGGGATCAGTCTACGAGCAGTACTTC	CASSPGRGGSVYEQYF
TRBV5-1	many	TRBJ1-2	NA	TGCGCCAGCAGCTTCGAGAAGGGTAACTATGGCTACACCTTC	CASSFEKGNYGYTF
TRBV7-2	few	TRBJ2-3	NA	TGTGCCAGCACCTTCCGATTGGCGCAGTATTTT	CASTFRLAQYF
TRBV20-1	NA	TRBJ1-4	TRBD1	TGCAGTGCTAGAGATCAGGGGGGTACGGATGAAAAACTGTTTTTT	CSARDQGGTDEKLFF
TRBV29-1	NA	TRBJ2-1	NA	TGCAGCGTTGAAGATGGACGGCACAATGAGCAGTTCTTC	CSVEDGRHNEQFF
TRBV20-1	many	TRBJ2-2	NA	TGCAGTGCTAGGACGAGGGCCAGCGTCTCCGGGGAGCTGTTTTTT	CSARTRASVSGELFF
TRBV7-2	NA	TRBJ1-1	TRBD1	TGTGCCAGCAGCTTACCGACAGGGCCTAGGTATAACACTGAAGCTTTCTTT	CASSLPTGPRYNTEAFF
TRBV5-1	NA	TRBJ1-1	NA	TGCGCCAGCAGCTCCAGGCTTACCGGGGACACTGAAGCTTTCTTT	CASSSRLTGDTEAFF
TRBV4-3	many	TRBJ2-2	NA	TGCGCCAGCAGCCAAGTCCCTCAGGCGAACACCGGGGAGCTGTTTTTT	CASSQVPQANTGELFF
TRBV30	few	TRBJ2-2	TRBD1	TGTGCCTGGAGGGGGACAGCGAACACCGGGGAGCTGTTTTTT	CAWRGTANTGELFF
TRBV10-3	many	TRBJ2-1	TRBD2	TGTGCCATCAGTGAATCTAGCGGGGGGCTCAATGAGCAGTTCTTC	CAISESSGGLNEQFF
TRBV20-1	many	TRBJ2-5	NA	TGCAGTGCTAGAGACAGGACCTACTACCAAGAGACCCAGTACTTC	CSARDRTYYQETQYF
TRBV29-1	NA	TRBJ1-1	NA	TGCAGCGGTTCACAACAGACTCTGAACACTGAAGCTTTCTTT	CSGSQQTLNTEAFF
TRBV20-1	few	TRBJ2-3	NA	TGCAGTGCTAGAGATCAGGGTGCGTTTAGCACAGATACGCAGTATTTT	CSARDQGAFSTDTQYF
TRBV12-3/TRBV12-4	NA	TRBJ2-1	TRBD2	TGTGCCAGCAGGGGCGGGGGGCCGTCCAATGAGCAGTTCTTC	CASRGGGPSNEQFF
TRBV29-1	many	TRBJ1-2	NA	TGCAGCGTTGAATTCAGCTATGGCTACACCTTC	CSVEFSYGYTF
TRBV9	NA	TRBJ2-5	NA	TGTGCCAGCAGCCCTACCCTAGCGATACAAGAGACCCAGTACTTC	CASSPTLAIQETQYF
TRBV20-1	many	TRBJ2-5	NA	TGCAGTGCTAGCCCCTTCGGAGGGGGATCCGGGCTCCAAGAGACCCAGTACTTC	CSASPFGGGSGLQETQYF
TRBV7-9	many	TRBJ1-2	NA	TGTGCCAGCAGCTTAGAAGTCGCAGTCTATGGCTACACCTTC	CASSLEVAVYGYTF
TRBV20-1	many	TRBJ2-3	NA	TGCAGTGCTATTATACCTGGCACAGATACGCAGTATTTT	CSAIIPGTDTQYF
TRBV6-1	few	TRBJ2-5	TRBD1	TGTGCCAGCAGTGCGCCAGGACAGGCCCAAGAGACCCAGTACTTC	CASSAPGQAQETQYF
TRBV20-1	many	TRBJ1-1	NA	TGCAGTGCTACAACCGGGCAAGGGGGAACTGAAGCTTTCTTT	CSATTGQGGTEAFF
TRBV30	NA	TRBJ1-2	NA	TGTGCCTGGAGGGGGGCAGTCTATGGCTACACCTTC	CAWRGAVYGYTF
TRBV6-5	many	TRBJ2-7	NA	TGTGCCAGCAGTTACGGTAACTTCTACGAGCAGTACTTC	CASSYGNFYEQYF
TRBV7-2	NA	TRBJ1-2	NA	TGTGCCAGCAGCCTAGGGACAACGGGGCGCGGCTACACCTTC	CASSLGTTGRGYTF
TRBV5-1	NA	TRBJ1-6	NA	TGCGCCAGCAGCTCAAGAACCCAGGGTCGGAATTCACCCCTCCACTTT	CASSSRTQGRNSPLHF
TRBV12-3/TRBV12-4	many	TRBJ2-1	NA	TGTGCCAGCAGCCACCGGGGCAATGAGCAGTTCTTC	CASSHRGNEQFF
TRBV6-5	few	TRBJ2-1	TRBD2	TGTGCCAGCAGTTCCCTGACTAGCGGGGAGACCTACAATGAGCAGTTCTTC	CASSSLTSGETYNEQFF
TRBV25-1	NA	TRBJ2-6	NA	TGTGCCAGCAGTGAATATCACCCAGGCTCTGGGGCCAACGTCCTGACTTTC	CASSEYHPGSGANVLTF
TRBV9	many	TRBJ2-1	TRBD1	TGTGCCAGCAGCGCCGGACAGGGGGCTCTGGGTGAGCAGTTCTTC	CASSAGQGALGEQFF
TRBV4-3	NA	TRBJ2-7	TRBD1	TGCGCCAGCAGCCGGGCGTTGGGGACAGGACGGAACGAGCAGTACTTC	CASSRALGTGRNEQYF
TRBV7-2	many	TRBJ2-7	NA	TGTGCCAGCAGCTCGGCCGGGATCGAGCAGTACTTC	CASSSAGIEQYF
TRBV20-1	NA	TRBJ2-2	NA	TGCAGTGCTACCCGATCATACGGGGAGCTGTTTTTT	CSATRSYGELFF
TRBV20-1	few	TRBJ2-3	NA	TGCAGTGCTAGGTATCCGCAGCGGCGCACAGATACGCAGTATTTT	CSARYPQRRTDTQYF
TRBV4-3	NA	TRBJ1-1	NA	TGCGCCAGCAGCCAAGAGGGCATCCCAAACACTGAAGCTTTCTTT	CASSQEGIPNTEAFF
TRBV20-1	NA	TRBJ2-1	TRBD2	TGCTGTGCTAGAGATAAGGCGGGGGGGAACTCCTACAATGAGCAGTTCTTC	CCARDKAGGNSYNEQFF
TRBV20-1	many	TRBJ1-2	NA	TGCAGTGCTAGGAAGGACGGGACCGAACTATCTAACTATGGCTACACCTTC	CSARKDGTELSNYGYTF
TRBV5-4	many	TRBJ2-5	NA	TGTGCCAGCGCCCAGGGACAAGAGACCCAGTACTTC	CASAQGQETQYF
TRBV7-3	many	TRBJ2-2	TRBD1	TGTGCCAGCAGCTTAACAAAGGGACAGTACACCGGGGAGCTGTTTTTT	CASSLTKGQYTGELFF
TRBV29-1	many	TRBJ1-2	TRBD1	TGCAGCGATCGGACAGGGGGCGGCTACACCTTC	CSDRTGGGYTF
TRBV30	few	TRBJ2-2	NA	TGTGCCTGCTCGAAAACGAACACCGGGGAGCTGTTTTTT	CACSKTNTGELFF
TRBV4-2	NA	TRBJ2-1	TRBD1	TGTGCCAGCAGCCAAGAAGGGGGGACAGGGTCCAATGAGCAGTTCTTC	CASSQEGGTGSNEQFF
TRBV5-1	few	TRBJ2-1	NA	TGCGCCAGCAGTACCGGACGGGGCGATGAGCAGTTCTTC	CASSTGRGDEQFF
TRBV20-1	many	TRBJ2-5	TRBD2	TGCAGTGCTAGAGGTGGGGGGGTCCAAGAGACCCAGTACTTC	CSARGGGVQETQYF
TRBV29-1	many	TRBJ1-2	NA	TGCAGCGTTAGTGGGGGACAAGACTATGGCTACACCTTC	CSVSGGQDYGYTF
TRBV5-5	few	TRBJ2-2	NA	TGTGCCAGCAGCCTCGAAGCTGATGACACCGGGGAGCTGTTTTTT	CASSLEADDTGELFF
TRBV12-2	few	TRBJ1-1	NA	TGTGCAAGTCGCTTAGTTGGGCCAGGGCTCGAGAACACTGAAGCTTTCTTT	CASRLVGPGLENTEAFF
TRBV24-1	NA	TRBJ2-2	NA	TGTGCCACCAGTGACCTCCGGGGGGCAGGCGGGGAGCTGTTTTTT	CATSDLRGAGGELFF
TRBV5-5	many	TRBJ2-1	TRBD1	TGTGCCAGCAGCGCTAGACAGGGATCGGATGGCTATGAGCAGTTCTTC	CASSARQGSDGYEQFF
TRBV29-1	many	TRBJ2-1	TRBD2	TGCAGCGGATCGACTAGCGGGGGGGCAGGTGAGCAGTTCTTC	CSGSTSGGAGEQFF
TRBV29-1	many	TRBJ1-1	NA	TGCAGCGCGGGACAAGGAGTGAACACTGAAGCTTTCTTT	CSAGQGVNTEAFF
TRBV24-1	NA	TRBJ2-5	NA	TGTGCCACCAGTGTGGGGGGAGTCCAAGAGACCCAGTACTTC	CATSVGGVQETQYF
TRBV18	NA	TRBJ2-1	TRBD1	TGTGCCAGCTCACCAGCCGGGACAGGGTCCTACAATGAGCAGTTCTTC	CASSPAGTGSYNEQFF
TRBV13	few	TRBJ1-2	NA	TGTGCCAGCAGCACCTCTCTCAGTGGCTACACCTTC	CASSTSLSGYTF
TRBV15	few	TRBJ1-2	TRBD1	TGTGCCACCAGCGAGACGAGAGTAAACAGGGGAGGATATGGCTACACCTTC	CATSETRVNRGGYGYTF
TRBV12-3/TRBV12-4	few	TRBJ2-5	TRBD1	TGTGCCAGCAGTTATGCCGGGACAGCAAGTATGGAGACCCAGTACTTC	CASSYAGTASMETQYF
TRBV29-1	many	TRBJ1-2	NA	TGCAGCGTCCCCCACAGTGGGACCCCCTATGGCTACACCTTC	CSVPHSGTPYGYTF